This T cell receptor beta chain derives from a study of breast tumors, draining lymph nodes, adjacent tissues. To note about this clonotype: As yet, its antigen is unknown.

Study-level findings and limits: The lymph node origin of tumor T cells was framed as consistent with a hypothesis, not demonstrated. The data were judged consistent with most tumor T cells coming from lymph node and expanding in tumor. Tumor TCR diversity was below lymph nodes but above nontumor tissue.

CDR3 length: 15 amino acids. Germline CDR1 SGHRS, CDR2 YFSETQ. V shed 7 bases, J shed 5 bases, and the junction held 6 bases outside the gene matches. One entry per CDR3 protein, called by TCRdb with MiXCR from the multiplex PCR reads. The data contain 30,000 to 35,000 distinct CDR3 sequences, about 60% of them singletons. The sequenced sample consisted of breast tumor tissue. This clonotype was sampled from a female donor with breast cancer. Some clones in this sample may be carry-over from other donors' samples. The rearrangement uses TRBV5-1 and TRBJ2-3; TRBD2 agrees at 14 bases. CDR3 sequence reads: CASRTSGRQGDTQYF. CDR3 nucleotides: TGCGCCAGCCGGACTAGCGGGAGGCAAGGAGATACGCAGTATTTT.